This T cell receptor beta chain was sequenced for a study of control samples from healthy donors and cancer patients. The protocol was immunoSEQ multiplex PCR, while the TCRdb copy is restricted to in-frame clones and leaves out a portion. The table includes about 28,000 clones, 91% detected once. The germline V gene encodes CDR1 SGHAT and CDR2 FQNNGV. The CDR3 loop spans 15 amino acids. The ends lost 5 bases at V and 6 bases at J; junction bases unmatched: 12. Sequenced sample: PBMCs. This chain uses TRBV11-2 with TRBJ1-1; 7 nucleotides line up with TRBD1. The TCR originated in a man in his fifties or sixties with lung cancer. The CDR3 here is CASSQQTGITAEAFF. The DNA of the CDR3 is TGTGCCAGCAGCCAGCAGACAGGGATAACAGCTGAAGCTTTCTTT.